This TCR beta chain was sequenced during a study of glioma-infiltrating T cells. The CDR3 length is 15 residues. CDR1 and CDR2 (germline): MNHEY, SVGEGT. V gave up 5 bases and J gave up 7 bases, with 20 bases separating them. The iRepertoire nested amplicon-rescue multiplex PCR amplified TCR alpha and beta CDR3s from RNA. Input was about 100-450 ng of tissue mRNA or PBMC total RNA. TCRdb reprocessed the multiplex PCR reads with MiXCR, giving one entry per CDR3 protein. This sample has 150,000 or so distinct CDR3 sequences; about two fifths occur once, and the top ten carry about a fifth. This clonotype was seen a single time.

This chain uses TRBV6-2 or TRBV6-3 with TRBJ2-5; D remains unclear. The clonotype was recovered from a human donor with low-grade glioma or glioblastoma, undergoing nonglioma brain surgery, or in good health (not recorded which). Sequenced material: glioma tissue, nonneoplastic brain tissue, or PBMCs (not recorded which). CDR3 DNA: TGTGCCAGCAGTGATCTTAGCTTGCAGGCTGGGACCCAGTACTTC. It specifies CASSDLSLQAGTQYF.